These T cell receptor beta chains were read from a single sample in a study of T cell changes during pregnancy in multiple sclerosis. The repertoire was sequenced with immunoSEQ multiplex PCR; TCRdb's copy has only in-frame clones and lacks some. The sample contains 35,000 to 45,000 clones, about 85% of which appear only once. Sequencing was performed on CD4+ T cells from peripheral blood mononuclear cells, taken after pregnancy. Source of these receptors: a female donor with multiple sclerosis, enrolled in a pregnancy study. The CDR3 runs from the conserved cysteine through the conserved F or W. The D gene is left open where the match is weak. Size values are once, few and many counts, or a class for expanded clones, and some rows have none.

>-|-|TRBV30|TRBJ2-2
CAWNEPGVTGELFF
TGTGCCTGGAACGAGCCGGGGGTGACCGGGGAGCTGTTTTTT
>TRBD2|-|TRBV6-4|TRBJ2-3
CASSLSGGDTDTQYF
TGTGCCAGCAGTCTTAGCGGGGGAGACACGGATACGCAGTATTTT
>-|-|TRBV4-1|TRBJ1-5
CASSQVRLQPQHF
TGCGCCAGCAGCCAAGTGCGTCTTCAGCCCCAGCATTTT
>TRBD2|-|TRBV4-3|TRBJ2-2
CASSQDTSGGPGELFF
TGCGCCAGCAGCCAAGATACCAGCGGGGGCCCCGGGGAGCTGTTTTTT
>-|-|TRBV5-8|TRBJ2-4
CASSLRWAGNIQYF
TGTGCCAGCAGCTTGCGGTGGGCGGGGAACATTCAGTACTTC
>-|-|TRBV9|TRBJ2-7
CASSVEGWNEQYF
TGTGCCAGCAGCGTAGAGGGGTGGAACGAGCAGTACTTC
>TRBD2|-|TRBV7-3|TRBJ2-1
CASSLMSGGANEQFF
TGTGCCAGCAGCTTAATGAGCGGGGGGGCCAATGAGCAGTTCTTC
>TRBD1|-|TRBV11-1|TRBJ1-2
CASSLGQGANYGYTF
TGTGCCAGCAGCCTAGGACAGGGGGCTAACTATGGCTACACCTTC
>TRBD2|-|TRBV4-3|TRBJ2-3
CASSPTSGSTDTQYF
TGCGCCAGCAGCCCGACTAGCGGGAGCACAGATACGCAGTATTTT
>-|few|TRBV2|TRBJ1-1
CASSVGGSHTEAFF
TGTGCCAGTTCTGTTGGAGGCAGCCACACTGAAGCTTTCTTT
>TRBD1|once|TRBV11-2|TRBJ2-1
CASSLITGTVYHEQFF
TGTGCCAGCAGCTTAATAACCGGGACAGTGTATCATGAGCAGTTCTTC
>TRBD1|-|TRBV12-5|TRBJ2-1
CASRPGQGVYEQFF
TGTGCTAGTCGTCCGGGACAGGGGGTTTATGAGCAGTTCTTC
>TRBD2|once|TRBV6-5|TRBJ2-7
CASSYLTSGGHEQYF
TGTGCCAGCAGTTACCTCACTAGCGGGGGCCACGAGCAGTACTTC
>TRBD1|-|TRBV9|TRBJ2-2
CASRRTGGTGELFF
TGTGCCAGCAGACGGACAGGGGGTACCGGGGAGCTGTTTTTT
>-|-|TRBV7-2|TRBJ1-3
CASSSNRAGNTIYF
TGTGCCAGCAGCTCCAACCGGGCTGGAAACACCATATATTTT
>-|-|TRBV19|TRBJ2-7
CASSIVQGSPSEQYF
TGTGCCAGTAGTATAGTACAGGGAAGCCCCTCCGAGCAGTACTTC
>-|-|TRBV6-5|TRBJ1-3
CASSENRNTIYF
TGTGCCAGCAGTGAGAACCGAAACACCATATATTTT
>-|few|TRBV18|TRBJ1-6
CASSLGSSSPLHF
TGTGCCAGCTCACTTGGGAGTTCTTCACCCCTCCACTTT